The 32 T cell receptor beta chains below all came from one sample that was sequenced in a study of cytomegalovirus exposure and HLA in healthy donors (dated by TCRdb to 2015 to 2018). Receptor libraries were prepared by the immunoSEQ multiplex PCR assay. The multiplex PCR relied on a mix of 60 forward primers for TCR Vbeta segments and 13 reverse primers for TCR Jbeta segments. Sourced from immuneACCESS, this table was stored by TCRdb with only in-frame sequences that have V and J called. A share of the clones is absent; for the studies checked, an unresolved V gene accounts for under half, and the remainder has no known explanation. In all, the sample holds around 200,000 clones, and over 75% of those were seen once. Around 2% of the sample is taken by the ten largest. Sequencing input: PBMCs. These receptors came from a man between 18 and 29 years old in good health and CMV-seronegative.

This clone appeared a single time. This chain connects TRBV4-2 to TRBJ1-5; a weak D match, TRBD1 (5 bases). The V and J ends lost 0 bases and 9 bases respectively, with 15 bases between them. This CDR3 spans 15 amino acids. In germline, CDR1 is LGHNA, CDR2 YNFKEQ. The CDR3 DNA sequence: TGTGCCAGCAGCCAAGAAGCAGCGGAGGGGTGGCCCCAGCATTTT. Translation gives CASSQEAAEGWPQHF.

V is TRBV7-2 and J is TRBJ1-3, with D unresolved. Germline values: CDR1 SGHTA, CDR2 FQGNSA. V was shortened by 7 bases and J by 0 bases, with 13 bases between the two germline ends. CDR3 length equals 15 residues. The CDR3 region has the DNA TGTGCCAGCACCGAACACGGGAACTCTGGAAACACCATATATTTT. The encoded protein is CASTEHGNSGNTIYF.

The chain uses TRBV7-9 and TRBJ1-6; no clear D. The germline V gene encodes CDR1 SEHNR and CDR2 FQNEAQ (reference sequence). The V end lost 5 bases, the J end lost 0 bases, and 11 bases lay between the germline ends. The CDR3 loop spans 16 amino acids. Written as DNA, the CDR3 is TGTGCCAGCAGCCCCGGTCGGGGCTCCTATAATTCACCCCTCCACTTT. It translates to CASSPGRGSYNSPLHF. The variable domain in full, with the rest retrieved from reference TRBV7-9 and TRBJ1-6, is DTGVSQNPRHKITKRGQNVTFRCDPISEHNRLYWYRQTLGQGPEFLTYFQNEAQLEKSRLLSDRFSAERPKGSFSTLEIQRTEQGDSAMYLCASSPGRGSYNSPLHFGNGTRLTVT.

The chain is built from TRBV4-2 and TRBJ2-3, with 7 bases lining up with TRBD1. The V segment lost 4 bases and the J segment 4 bases; nucleotides outside the gene matches: 11. Germline CDR1 LGHNA, CDR2 YNFKEQ. The length of the CDR3 is 16 residues. CDR3 nucleotide sequence: TGTGCCAGCAGCCCATGGACAGGCCTAGCCTCAGATACGCAGTATTTT. Translating it yields CASSPWTGLASDTQYF.

This clone was found once. The chain recombines TRBV28 with TRBJ1-2; D remains unclear. The CDR3 totals 13 residues. Trimming removed 3 bases from V and 8 bases from J, with 13 bases in between. Germline CDR1 is MDHEN and CDR2 is SYDVKM. CDR3 nucleotides: TGTGCCAGCAGTTTGGGAGTGGTTACGGGCTACACCTTC. This translates into CASSLGVVTGYTF.

This clone has just a few counts. The chain employs TRBV9 and TRBJ2-2, with D maybe TRBD2 (5 bases). From germline, CDR1 is SGDLS and CDR2 YYNGEE. V was shortened by 7 bases and J by 2 bases, with 9 bases between the two germline ends. The CDR3 has 13 amino acids. CDR3 nucleotides: TGTGCCAGCGGAGGACCTAACACCGGGGAGCTGTTTTTT. The encoded protein is CASGGPNTGELFF.

By sample fraction, this clone is medium-sized (0.01 to 0.1%). The rearrangement uses TRBV6-4 and TRBJ2-3; 10 positions match TRBD1. This CDR3 has 15 residues. From germline, CDR1 is MRHNA and CDR2 SNTAGT. Trimming took 2 bases from V and 2 from J; bases not matched to a gene: 1. In nucleotides, the CDR3 is TGTGCCAGCAGTGACGGGACAGGGGCCACAGATACGCAGTATTTT. It encodes CASSDGTGATDTQYF.

This clone was found a few times. The chain recombines TRBV6-1 with TRBJ1-2, with 10 bases fitting TRBD1. The germline gives CDR1 MNHNS, CDR2 SASEGT. V shed 7 bases, J shed 5 bases, and the junction held 10 bases outside the gene matches. The CDR3 extends over 15 amino acids. The CDR3 DNA reads TGTGCCAGCACCCTTCACCGGGACAGGGGTTATGGCTACACCTTC. Its translation is CASTLHRDRGYGYTF.

The chain links TRBV18 to TRBJ2-5, with D perhaps TRBD2 (7 bases). Germline CDR1 KGHSH, CDR2 LQKENI. Trimming removed 4 bases from V and 3 bases from J, with 12 bases in between. The CDR3 is 14 amino acids. The DNA of the CDR3 is TGTGCCAGCTCACGGGGGGGGCCAGAAGAGACCCAGTACTTC. The encoded protein is CASSRGGPEETQYF.

This clone was picked up one time. The rearrangement links TRBV11-3 to TRBJ1-4, with 9 nucleotides matching TRBD1. Germline trimming cut 3 bases from V and 3 bases from J; bases unmatched to any gene: 8. Per germline, CDR1 SGHNT and CDR2 YENEEA. CDR3 length: 17 residues. This chain's CDR3 is CASSFRTGVLANEKLFF. The CDR3 nucleotides read TGTGCCAGCAGCTTCAGGACAGGGGTTTTGGCTAATGAAAAACTGTTTTTT.

V is TRBV13 and J is TRBJ2-3; D ambiguous. Trimming took off 3 bases at V and 1 base at J, with 5 bases between the two ends. This CDR3 has 13 amino acids. Germline loops: CDR1 PRHDT, CDR2 FYEKMQ (reference sequence). The CDR3 is CASSFYGTDTQYF. DNA of the CDR3: TGTGCCAGCAGCTTCTACGGCACAGATACGCAGTATTTT. The full variable domain, completed using reference TRBV13 and TRBJ2-3, is AAGVIQSPRHLIKEKRETATLKCYPIPRHDTVYWYQQGPGQDPQFLISFYEKMQSDKGSIPDRFSAQQFSDYHSELNMSSLELGDSALYFCASSFYGTDTQYFGPGTRLTVL.

This clone was seen a few times. The chain links TRBV5-4 to TRBJ2-2, with 11 bases matching TRBD2. The V segment lost 2 bases and the J segment 5 bases; nucleotides outside the gene matches: 5. The CDR3 spans 16 residues. The germline gives CDR1 SGHNT, CDR2 YYREEE (reference sequence). The CDR3, as DNA: TGTGCCAGCAGCTTCTTAGCGGGAGGGCCTACCGGGGAGCTGTTTTTT. It yields the protein CASSFLAGGPTGELFF.

The chain is built from TRBV6-5 and TRBJ1-5; D is unclear. CDR3 length: 14 amino acids. Germline CDR1 and CDR2: MNHEY and SVGAGI. Deletions cut 3 bases from V and 6 bases from J, with 12 bases between. The CDR3: CASSYSPGSQPQHF. The CDR3 nucleotides are TGTGCCAGCAGTTATTCTCCCGGTAGTCAGCCCCAGCATTTT.

The chain employs TRBV5-5 and TRBJ2-2; 7 positions agree with TRBD2. The CDR3 contains 13 residues. The V gene's germline CDR1 is SGHKS and CDR2 YYEKEE (reference sequence). Germline trimming cut 4 bases from V and 12 bases from J; bases unmatched to any gene: 9. CDR3 amino acids: CASSPAGDGKLFF. CDR3 sequence (DNA): TGTGCCAGCAGCCCCGCGGGGGACGGCAAGCTGTTTTTT.

The chain has TRBV28 and TRBJ2-7, with D possibly being TRBD2 (6 bases). This CDR3 contains 14 residues. Trimming removed 6 bases from V and 4 bases from J, with 16 bases in between. The germline V gene has CDR1 MDHEN and CDR2 SYDVKM. The CDR3: CASREDGSGYEQYF. CDR3 DNA sequence: TGTGCCAGCAGGGAGGACGGGAGCGGGTACGAGCAGTACTTC.

This chain links TRBV28 with TRBJ2-3; 9 nucleotides align to TRBD1. CDR1 and CDR2 (germline): MDHEN, SYDVKM. This CDR3 is built from 17 residues. J was trimmed by 6 bases and V by 2 bases; bases with no gene match: 12. The CDR3 sequence: CASSLGQGFPGFDTQYF. The CDR3 DNA reads as TGTGCCAGCAGTTTAGGACAGGGGTTCCCGGGATTCGATACGCAGTATTTT.

The V call is TRBV10-3, the J call TRBJ2-2; no clear D gene. The germline V gene encodes CDR1 ENHRY and CDR2 SYGVKD. With 2 bases removed from V and 6 bases from J, the gap between germline ends came to 7 bases. This CDR3 has 13 amino acids. The CDR3 bases are TGTGCCATCAGTGAGGGAGTCGCCGGGGAGCTGTTTTTT. This translates into CAISEGVAGELFF.

The chain is built from TRBV2 and TRBJ2-1; 13 bases are shared with TRBD2. Trimming took 8 bases from V and 15 from J; bases not matched to a gene: 13. The CDR3 sequence is 14 residues long. The germline CDR1 and CDR2 sequences are SNHLY and FYNNEI. CDR3 loop: CASRRTSGRGDPFF. The CDR3, as DNA: TGTGCCAGCCGGAGGACTAGCGGGAGAGGGGATCCGTTCTTC.

The chain uses TRBV11-1 and TRBJ2-1, with 9 bases identical to TRBD2. Germline CDR1 is SGHAT and CDR2 is FQDESV (reference sequence). V was pared by 3 bases and J by 8 bases, with 8 bases of the junction left unmatched. The CDR3 consists of 15 residues. The CDR3 DNA follows: TGTGCCAGCAGCTTGGCGGGAGGGGGGGTTGATGAGCAGTTCTTC. Translated: CASSLAGGGVDEQFF.

This chain joins TRBV5-4 and TRBJ2-2; D perhaps matches TRBD1 (6 bases). From germline, CDR1 is SGHNT and CDR2 YYREEE (reference sequence). This CDR3 contains 17 residues. Trimming pared 1 base from V and 5 bases from J, leaving 18 bases between. CDR3 bases: TGTGCCAGCAGCTTGATGAGGGGGAGCGAGGTAACCGGGGAGCTGTTTTTT. It codes for CASSLMRGSEVTGELFF.

The rearrangement links TRBV25-1 to TRBJ2-5; D perhaps matches TRBD1 (6 bases). Germline lookup yields CDR1 MGHDK and CDR2 SYGVNS. V lost 6 bases and J lost 2, with 13 bases in between. This CDR3 has 14 residues. The DNA of the CDR3 is TGTGCCAGCAGCCACACACAGGGACAAGAGACCCAGTACTTC. Protein: CASSHTQGQETQYF.

J is TRBJ2-7 and V is TRBV11-2, with D tentatively TRBD1 (5 bases). The CDR3 covers 15 residues. Trimming stripped 1 base from V and 0 bases from J, with 10 bases between. CDR1 is SGHAT, CDR2 FQNNGV, per germline. The CDR3 loop reads CASSLAPGNSYEQYF. CDR3 nucleotide sequence: TGTGCCAGCAGCTTAGCCCCAGGGAACTCCTACGAGCAGTACTTC.

A few counts support this clone. The chain is built from TRBV9 and TRBJ2-7; D might be TRBD2 (7 bases). V was clipped by 7 bases and J by 5 bases, with 28 bases between them. Germline assignment: CDR1 SGDLS and CDR2 YYNGEE. The CDR3 contains 17 residues. The CDR3 is CASSPFARAGGRDEQYF. The CDR3 DNA is TGTGCCAGCTCCCCGTTCGCCAGGGCCGGGGGGCGCGACGAGCAGTACTTC.

The chain combines TRBV18 with TRBJ1-1; D not certain. V was shortened by 6 bases and J by 3 bases, with 11 bases between the two germline ends. CDR1 and CDR2 (germline): KGHSH, LQKENI. The CDR3 contains 13 residues. In nucleotides, the CDR3 is TGTGCCAGCTCGCTCACTAGTGACACTGAAGCTTTCTTT. Translation: CASSLTSDTEAFF.

This chain joins TRBV7-2 and TRBJ2-3; 8 bases agree with TRBD2. Germline CDR1 SGHTA, CDR2 FQGNSA. Trimming at V came to 1 base and at J to 4 bases, leaving 1 base not matched to a gene. This CDR3 has 14 residues. This CDR3 reads CASSLGTSPDTQYF. For the CDR3, the DNA is TGTGCCAGCAGCTTAGGGACTAGCCCAGATACGCAGTATTTT. The whole variable domain, remainder taken from reference TRBV7-2 and TRBJ2-3, is GAGVSQSPSNKVTEKGKDVELRCDPISGHTALYWYRQSLGQGLEFLIYFQGNSAPDKSGLPSDRFSAERTGGSVSTLTIQRTQQEDSAVYLCASSLGTSPDTQYFGPGTRLTVL.

The rearrangement uses TRBV10-3 and TRBJ2-1, with 11 bases matching TRBD2. The CDR3 is made up of 17 amino acids. V lost 0 bases, J lost 8 bases, and 9 bases stayed unmatched. Per germline, CDR1 ENHRY and CDR2 SYGVKD. The CDR3 DNA follows: TGTGCCATCAGTGAGTCGAGGATAGCGGGAGGGCCAGATGAGCAGTTCTTC. As protein: CAISESRIAGGPDEQFF.

This clone was seen a handful of times. This sequence joins TRBV29-1 and TRBJ2-3; a weak D match, TRBD2 (5 bases). The CDR3 length is 12 residues. V dropped 5 bases and J dropped 4 bases, with 10 bases sitting between them. CDR1 is SQVTM, CDR2 ANQGSEA, per germline. This CDR3 reads CSVPRESDTQYF. The CDR3 DNA is TGCAGCGTTCCGAGGGAGTCAGATACGCAGTATTTT.

Details on this clone: A junction boundary mismatches the germline segment, possibly from a read error. The chain recombines TRBV7-9 with TRBJ1-2; 10 nucleotides match TRBD1. This CDR3 has 16 amino acids. Germline lookup yields CDR1 SEHNR and CDR2 FQNEAQ (reference sequence). CDR3 in DNA: TGTTCCAGCAGCTTAGCCGCGACAGGGGGCAACTATGGCTACACCTTC. As protein: CSSSLAATGGNYGYTF.

The genes are TRBV18 and TRBJ2-2; 8 bases align to TRBD1. Looked up from germline, CDR1 is KGHSH and CDR2 is LQKENI. The length of the CDR3 is 16 residues. Trimming took 1 base from V and 5 from J; bases not matched to a gene: 6. This CDR3 reads CASSPLAGGETGELFF. For the CDR3, the DNA is TGTGCCAGCTCACCACTCGCAGGGGGCGAAACCGGGGAGCTGTTTTTT.

The J gene is TRBJ1-1, the V gene TRBV9, with D possibly matching TRBD1 (5 bases). The germline V gene encodes CDR1 SGDLS and CDR2 YYNGEE. The CDR3 has 14 amino acids. Trimming removed 1 base from V and 0 bases from J, with 7 bases in between. Here the CDR3 DNA reads TGTGCCAGCAGCGTAACAGGTTTGAACACTGAAGCTTTCTTT. The encoded protein is CASSVTGLNTEAFF.

This chain joins TRBV9 and TRBJ2-7, with TRBD1 as a possible D gene (5 bases). CDR3 length equals 14 residues. Deletions cut 4 bases from V and 4 bases from J, with 15 bases between. Germline loops: CDR1 SGDLS, CDR2 YYNGEE. This CDR3 reads CASSPGQGIYEQYF. DNA for the CDR3: TGTGCCAGCAGCCCCGGCCAGGGCATTTACGAGCAGTACTTC.

The V gene is TRBV30, the J gene TRBJ1-1; the match to TRBD1 covers 7 bases. The CDR3 is 15 residues long. V lost 0 bases and J lost 3; bases outside the gene matches: 7. CDR1 and CDR2 (germline): GTSNPN, SVGIG (reference sequence). CDR3: CAWSVLGGMDTEAFF. The CDR3 DNA reads as TGTGCCTGGAGTGTTTTAGGGGGCATGGACACTGAAGCTTTCTTT.